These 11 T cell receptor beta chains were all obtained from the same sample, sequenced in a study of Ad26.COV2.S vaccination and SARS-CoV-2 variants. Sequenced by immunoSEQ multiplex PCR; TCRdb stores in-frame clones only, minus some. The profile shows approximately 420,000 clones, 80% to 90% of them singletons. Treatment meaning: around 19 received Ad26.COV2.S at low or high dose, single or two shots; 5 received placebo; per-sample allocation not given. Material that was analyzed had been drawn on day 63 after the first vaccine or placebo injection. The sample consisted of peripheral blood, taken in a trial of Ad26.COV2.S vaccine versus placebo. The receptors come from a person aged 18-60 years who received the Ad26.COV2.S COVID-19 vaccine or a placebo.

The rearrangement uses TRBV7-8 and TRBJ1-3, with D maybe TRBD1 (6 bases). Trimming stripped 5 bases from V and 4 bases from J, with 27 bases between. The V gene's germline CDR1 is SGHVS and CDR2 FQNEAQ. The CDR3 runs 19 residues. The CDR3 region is CASSPKRGTGFPSGNTIYF. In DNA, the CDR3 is TGTGCCAGCAGCCCCAAGAGGGGTACAGGGTTCCCATCCGGAAACACCATATATTTT.

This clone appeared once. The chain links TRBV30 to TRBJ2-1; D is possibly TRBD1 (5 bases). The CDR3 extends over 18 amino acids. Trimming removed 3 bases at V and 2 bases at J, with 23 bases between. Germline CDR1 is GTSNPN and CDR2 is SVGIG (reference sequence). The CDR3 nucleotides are TGTGCCTGGAGGCCTACGGCGCAGGGAAGGGAAACCTACAATGAGCAGTTCTTC. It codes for CAWRPTAQGRETYNEQFF.

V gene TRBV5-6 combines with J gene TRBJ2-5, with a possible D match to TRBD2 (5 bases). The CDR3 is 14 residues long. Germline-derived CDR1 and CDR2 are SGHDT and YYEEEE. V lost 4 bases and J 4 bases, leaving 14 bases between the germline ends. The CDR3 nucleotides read TGTGCCAGCAGCCCACTCGGGGTAGGAGAGACCCAGTACTTC. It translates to CASSPLGVGETQYF. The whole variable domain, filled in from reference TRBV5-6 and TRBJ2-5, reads DAGVTQSPTHLIKTRGQQVTLRCSPKSGHDTVSWYQQALGQGPQFIFQYYEEEERQRGNFPDRFSGHQFPNYSSELNVNALLLGDSALYLCASSPLGVGETQYFGPGTRLLVL.

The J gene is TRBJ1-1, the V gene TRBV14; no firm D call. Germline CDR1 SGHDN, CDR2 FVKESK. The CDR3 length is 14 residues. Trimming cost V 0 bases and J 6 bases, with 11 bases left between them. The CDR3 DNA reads TGTGCCAGCAGCCAAGACTATGGTTTGTCTGAAGCTTTCTTT. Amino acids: CASSQDYGLSEAFF.

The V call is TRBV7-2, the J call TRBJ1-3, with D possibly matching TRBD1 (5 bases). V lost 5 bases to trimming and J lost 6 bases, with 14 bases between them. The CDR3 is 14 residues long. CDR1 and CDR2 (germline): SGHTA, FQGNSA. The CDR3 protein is CASSPQGSENTIYF. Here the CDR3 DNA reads TGTGCCAGCAGCCCTCAGGGTAGTGAAAACACCATATATTTT.

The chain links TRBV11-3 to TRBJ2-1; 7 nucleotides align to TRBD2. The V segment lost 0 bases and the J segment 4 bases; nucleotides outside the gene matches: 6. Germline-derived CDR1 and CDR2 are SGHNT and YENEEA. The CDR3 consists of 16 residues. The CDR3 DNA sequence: TGTGCCAGCAGCTTAGATCGGGGGGTCCCTTACAATGAGCAGTTCTTC. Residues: CASSLDRGVPYNEQFF.

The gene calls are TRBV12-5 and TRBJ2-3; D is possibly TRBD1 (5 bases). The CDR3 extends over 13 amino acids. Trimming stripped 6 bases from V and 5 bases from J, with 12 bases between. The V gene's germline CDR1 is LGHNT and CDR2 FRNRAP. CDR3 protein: CASGGPRVDTQYF. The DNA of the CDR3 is TGTGCTAGTGGGGGGCCACGGGTAGATACGCAGTATTTT.

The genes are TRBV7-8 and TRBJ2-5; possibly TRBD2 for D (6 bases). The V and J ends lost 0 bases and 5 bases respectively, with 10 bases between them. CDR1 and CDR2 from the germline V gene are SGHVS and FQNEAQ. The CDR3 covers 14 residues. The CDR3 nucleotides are TGTGCCAGCAGCTTAGCCAAGGGGAGGGAGACCCAGTACTTC. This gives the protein CASSLAKGRETQYF.

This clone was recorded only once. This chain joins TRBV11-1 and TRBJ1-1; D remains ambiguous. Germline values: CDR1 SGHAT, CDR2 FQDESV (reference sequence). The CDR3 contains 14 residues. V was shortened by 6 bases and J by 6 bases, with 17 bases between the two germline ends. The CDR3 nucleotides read TGTGCCAGCAGTCATCCTCTAATCAATCCTGAAGCTTTCTTT. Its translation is CASSHPLINPEAFF.

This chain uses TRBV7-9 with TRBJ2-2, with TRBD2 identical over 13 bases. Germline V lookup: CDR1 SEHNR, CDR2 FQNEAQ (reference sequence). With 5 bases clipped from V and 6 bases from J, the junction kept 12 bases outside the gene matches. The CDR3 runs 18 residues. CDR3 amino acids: CASSPGPGTSGDSGELFF. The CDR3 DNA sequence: TGTGCCAGCAGCCCAGGACCGGGGACTAGCGGGGATTCCGGGGAGCTGTTTTTT.

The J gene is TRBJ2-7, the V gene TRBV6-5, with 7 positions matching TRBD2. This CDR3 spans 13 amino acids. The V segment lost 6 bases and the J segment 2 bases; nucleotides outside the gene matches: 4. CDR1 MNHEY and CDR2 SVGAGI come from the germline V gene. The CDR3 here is CASSPRGAYEQYF. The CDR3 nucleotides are TGTGCCAGCAGCCCCCGGGGGGCCTACGAGCAGTACTTC.